Below, 12 T cell receptor beta chains from the same sample are listed, as sequenced in a study of blood T cells in healthy people across ages (dated by TCRdb to about 2015). The library came from 5' RACE. TCRdb names Illumina HiSeq 2500 as the instrument used. A second roughly 6 to 11 cycle PCR used a sample-barcoded 5' primer and a J-beta primer mix. The public reads were reanalyzed by TCRdb: fastp trimming at Q25, MiXCR alignment, in-frame beta chains only. Rows matching on CDR3 protein sequence are summarized as one entry with the most common DNA and genes. The sample has roughly 930,000 distinct CDR3 sequences on record, 45% to 50% of them singletons. The top ten clonotypes cover about an eighth of the sample. Sequenced sample: blood. Receptors were obtained from a man younger than 40 in good health.

The chain has TRBV11-3 and TRBJ2-7, with TRBD1 matching over 11 bases. This CDR3 has 15 amino acids. Trimming took 6 bases from V and 2 from J; bases not matched to a gene: 6. The germline CDR1 and CDR2 sequences are SGHNT and YENEEA. Here the CDR3 reads CASRHGQGATYEQYF. The CDR3 bases are TGTGCCAGCAGACATGGACAGGGGGCAACCTACGAGCAGTACTTC.

The rearrangement joins TRBV6-5 to TRBJ1-4; 9 bases are shared with TRBD1. Germline CDR1 is MNHEY and CDR2 is SVGAGI. Unmatched junction bases numbered 9, after V lost 6 bases and J lost 7 bases. The CDR3 covers 15 residues. The CDR3 DNA follows: TGTGCCAGCAGCCTTCTGGGGACAGGGAGTGAAAAACTGTTTTTT. It codes for CASSLLGTGSEKLFF.

V gene TRBV5-1 combines with J gene TRBJ2-5, with 8 bases identical to TRBD1. The last part of the DNA fits TRBJ2-7 better; the J call may be wrong. CDR1 and CDR2 from the germline V gene are SGHRS and YFSETQ. This CDR3 has 16 residues. The CDR3 nucleotides read TGCGCCAGCAGCCCCAAAGTCGGACAGGGTACCAACGAGCAGTACTTC. This translates into CASSPKVGQGTNEQYF.

This chain links TRBV4-1 with TRBJ2-2; no firm D call. The V gene lost 0 bases and the J gene lost 2 bases, with 10 bases spanning the gap. The V gene's germline CDR1 is MGHRA and CDR2 YSYEKL. The CDR3 length is 16 residues. CDR3 DNA sequence: TGCGCCAGCAGCCAAGAAAAGGCAGCTAACACCGGGGAGCTGTTTTTT. It is translated as CASSQEKAANTGELFF.

This clonotype has a handful of counts. The V and J genes are TRBV12-3 or TRBV12-4 and TRBJ2-7; 8 bases map to TRBD2. The CDR3 has 14 amino acids. The junction had 7 bases not matched to a gene; V was cut back by 6 bases and J by 3 bases. The chain's CDR3 is CASSEAGDYYEQYF. The DNA of the CDR3 is TGTGCCAGCAGCGAAGCGGGGGACTACTACGAGCAGTACTTC.

This clonotype was observed once. The V and J genes are TRBV6-5 and TRBJ2-2; 12 nucleotides align to TRBD1. The CDR3 is 15 amino acids. Germline CDR1 is MNHEY and CDR2 is SVGAGI. Losses at the gene ends were 9 bases for V and 7 bases for J; bases not matched to a gene: 9. The CDR3 sequence: CASSGTGGNGGELFF. In DNA form, the CDR3 reads TGTGCCAGTTCTGGGACAGGGGGCAACGGCGGGGAGCTGTTTTTT.

Here the CDR3 reads CASTRAGALTDTQYF. The CDR3 coding sequence is TGTGCCAGCACCCGGGCCGGGGCCCTCACAGATACGCAGTATTTT. This chain joins TRBV9 and TRBJ2-3; D is possibly TRBD1 or TRBD2 (5 bases each). CDR1 and CDR2 (germline): SGDLS, YYNGEE. This CDR3 region has 15 residues. Deletions cut 6 bases from V and 2 bases from J, with 16 bases between.

The chain combines TRBV5-4 with TRBJ2-2; possibly TRBD2 for D (7 bases). The V end lost 2 bases, the J end lost 5 bases, and 13 bases lay between the germline ends. The length of the CDR3 is 15 residues. Germline assignment: CDR1 SGHNT and CDR2 YYREEE (reference sequence). DNA of the CDR3: TGTGCCAGCAGCTTTCCGCGGGGGCGGACCGGGGAGCTGTTTTTT. It specifies CASSFPRGRTGELFF.

A few counts support this clonotype. V and J are TRBV6-5 and TRBJ1-2, with D unresolved. Germline loops: CDR1 MNHEY, CDR2 SVGAGI. V was cut by 0 bases and J by 8 bases, with 10 bases left in between. This CDR3 contains 13 residues. In DNA, the CDR3 is TGTGCCAGCAGTTACTCGGAGCTGGGCGGCTACACCTTC. Protein: CASSYSELGGYTF.

This clonotype was seen just once. It may be a read error: a sequence one base away is much more abundant. This chain uses TRBV4-3 with TRBJ2-5; D is undetermined. Germline loops: CDR1 LGHNA, CDR2 YSLEER. V dropped 1 base and J dropped 4 bases, with 7 bases sitting between them. This CDR3 spans 13 amino acids. In DNA form, the CDR3 reads TGCGCCAGCAGCCAAGCTGTAGGAGAGACCCAGTACTTC. Its protein product is CASSQAVGETQYF.

V is TRBV12-3 or TRBV12-4 and J is TRBJ1-1; D is unclear. The CDR3 runs to 15 residues. Trimming stripped 5 bases from V and 0 bases from J, with 13 bases between. The CDR3 sequence is CASSPTWILNTEAFF. The DNA for the CDR3 is TGTGCCAGCAGTCCGACTTGGATATTGAACACTGAAGCTTTCTTT.

This clonotype appeared a few times. The chain uses TRBV28 and TRBJ2-1, with D perhaps TRBD1 or TRBD2 (5 bases each). V was pared by 6 bases and J by 1 base, with 16 bases between. The germline V gene has CDR1 MDHEN and CDR2 SYDVKM. This CDR3 contains 16 residues. This CDR3 reads CASSPIRDQSYNEQFF. CDR3 DNA sequence: TGTGCCAGCAGCCCTATCCGGGACCAATCCTACAATGAGCAGTTCTTC.